The 23 T cell receptor beta chains listed next were all sequenced from one sample in a study of OX40 agonist ivuxolimab in advanced cancers. The data were produced by immunoSEQ multiplex PCR, yet TCRdb's version contains in-frame clones alone and is incomplete. Here the sample spans about 22,000 clones, 85% to 90% being singletons. The starting material was CD4+ or CD8+ T cells sorted from blood, obtained in a trial of the OX40 agonist ivuxolimab. The receptors come from an adult with an advanced solid tumor such as melanoma, head and neck, liver or kidney cancer.

V usage is TRBV28 and J usage is TRBJ2-7; D remains unclear. This CDR3 has 13 amino acids. Trimming pared 11 bases from V and 0 bases from J, leaving 14 bases between. The V gene's germline CDR1 is MDHEN and CDR2 SYDVKM. The CDR3 is CASRYPRSYEQYF. In DNA, the CDR3 is TGTGCCTCCCGGTACCCCCGCTCCTACGAGCAGTACTTC.

The chain couples TRBV4-1 to TRBJ2-7; 8 nucleotides match TRBD1. V gave up 0 bases and J gave up 3 bases; unmatched junction bases: 4. The CDR3 extends over 15 amino acids. Per the germline V gene, CDR1 is MGHRA and CDR2 is YSYEKL. The CDR3 DNA follows: TGCGCCAGCAGCCAAGAAACAGGGGGTGGCTACGAGCAGTACTTC. Protein product: CASSQETGGGYEQYF.

The chain couples TRBV28 to TRBJ2-7, with 9 positions matching TRBD1. Germline V gives CDR1 MDHEN, CDR2 SYDVKM. The V segment lost 5 bases and the J segment 3 bases; nucleotides outside the gene matches: 8. There are 15 residues in the CDR3. CDR3 sequence: CASSLLGTGIYEQYF. CDR3 DNA: TGTGCCAGCAGTCTCCTCGGGACAGGGATCTACGAGCAGTACTTC. Using reference TRBV28 and TRBJ2-7 for the parts outside the CDR3, the full variable domain is DVKVTQSSRYLVKRTGEKVFLECVQDMDHENMFWYRQDPGLGLRLIYFSYDVKMKEKGDIPEGYSVSREKKERFSLILESASTNQTSMYLCASSLLGTGIYEQYFGPGTRLTVT.

The J gene is TRBJ2-7, the V gene TRBV18; 13 nucleotides line up with TRBD2. The CDR3 consists of 16 residues. Germline-derived CDR1 and CDR2 are KGHSH and LQKENI. Trimming removed 5 bases from V and 0 bases from J; junction bases left unmatched: 4. The CDR3: CASSRTSGSYSYEQYF. Here the CDR3 DNA reads TGTGCCAGCTCAAGGACTAGCGGGAGTTACTCCTACGAGCAGTACTTC.

This chain links TRBV2 with TRBJ2-3, with D perhaps matching TRBD2 (6 bases). Trimming took 10 bases from V and 0 from J, leaving 14 bases between them. The CDR3 is 14 amino acids. The germline V gene encodes CDR1 SNHLY and CDR2 FYNNEI. CDR3 DNA: TGTGCCACTCGTCTAGCGCTAAGCACAGATACGCAGTATTTT. It is translated as CATRLALSTDTQYF.

Written as DNA, the CDR3 is TGTGCCAGCAGCGTAGCGGAGCGGACCTACGAGCAGTACTTC. Its translation is CASSVAERTYEQYF. The chain couples TRBV9 to TRBJ2-7, with D tentatively TRBD2 (5 bases). V was shortened by 0 bases and J by 2 bases, with 9 bases between the two germline ends. Germline assignment: CDR1 SGDLS and CDR2 YYNGEE. The CDR3 extends over 14 amino acids.

This clone was seen a few times. The J gene is TRBJ2-4, the V gene TRBV2; D remains unclear. Trimming left V 6 bases short and J 9 bases short, with 12 bases between. The CDR3 extends over 12 amino acids. The germline CDR1 and CDR2 sequences are SNHLY and FYNNEI. The CDR3 region is CASSWVNGIQYF. The CDR3 nucleotides are TGTGCCAGCAGCTGGGTCAACGGCATTCAGTACTTC.

This sequence joins TRBV28 and TRBJ2-1; D remains ambiguous. CDR3 size: 12 residues. Germline assignment: CDR1 MDHEN and CDR2 SYDVKM. V was shortened by 1 base and J by 10 bases, with 8 bases between the two germline ends. The CDR3 loop reads CASSLYAREQFF. The DNA of the CDR3 is TGTGCCAGCAGTTTATATGCCCGGGAGCAGTTCTTC.

The V call is TRBV7-3, the J call TRBJ2-6; D unresolved. This CDR3 comprises 15 residues. Per germline, CDR1 SGHTA and CDR2 FQGTGA. Trimming shortened V by 4 bases and J by 0 bases, and 7 bases separated the two germline ends. The CDR3 bases are TGTGCCAGCAGCTCAACCAACTCTGGGGCCAACGTCCTGACTTTC. It encodes CASSSTNSGANVLTF.

The chain couples TRBV28 to TRBJ1-4; 7 nucleotides agree with TRBD1. J was trimmed by 5 bases and V by 5 bases; bases with no gene match: 5. This CDR3 comprises 14 residues. CDR1 MDHEN and CDR2 SYDVKM come from the germline V gene. In DNA, the CDR3 is TGTGCCAGCAGTCGGGACAGTGAAAATGAAAAACTGTTTTTT. Residues: CASSRDSENEKLFF.

This clone was recorded once. This chain uses TRBV7-2 with TRBJ1-5, with D uncertain. This CDR3 is 15 amino acids long. Germline V lookup: CDR1 SGHTA, CDR2 FQGNSA. V lost 3 bases, J lost 6 bases, and 15 bases lay in between. In DNA form, the CDR3 reads TGTGCCAGCAGCTTCGACCCGGGGAAGGCTCAGCCCCAGCATTTT. Residues: CASSFDPGKAQPQHF.

The chain has TRBV6-5 and TRBJ1-2; D remains unclear. Trimming left V 7 bases short and J 3 bases short, with 18 bases between. From germline, CDR1 is MNHEY and CDR2 SVGAGI. The CDR3 totals 15 residues. The CDR3 region has the DNA TGTGCCAGCACCCCTTCCAATTCCCCCTACTATGGCTACACCTTC. This encodes CASTPSNSPYYGYTF.

The chain recombines TRBV21-1 with TRBJ2-5; the D call in the table, TRBD1, was not verified against the DNA. TRBV21-1 is an annotated pseudogene. The CDR3 totals 22 residues. This CDR3 is CASSNLLFFRDRVLHFQETQYF. The DNA of the CDR3 is TGTGCCAGCAGCAATTTATTATTTTTCAGGGACAGGGTACTCCACTTCCAAGAGACCCAGTACTTC.

The chain combines TRBV5-5 with TRBJ1-5; a possible D gene is TRBD1 (5 bases). This CDR3 contains 14 residues. Germline V gene data show CDR1 as SGHKS and CDR2 as YYEKEE (reference sequence). Deletions cut 1 base from V and 4 bases from J, with 9 bases between. CDR3 loop: CASSLRGANQPQHF. CDR3 DNA sequence: TGTGCCAGCAGCTTGAGGGGAGCAAATCAGCCCCAGCATTTT.

The V gene is TRBV6-5, the J gene TRBJ1-2; D is unresolved. The CDR3 sequence is 13 residues long. V lost 6 bases and J lost 1, with 9 bases in between. The germline V gene encodes CDR1 MNHEY and CDR2 SVGAGI. The CDR3: CASSQHFNYGYTF. For the CDR3, the DNA is TGTGCCAGCAGCCAACATTTTAACTATGGCTACACCTTC.

This chain connects TRBV28 to TRBJ1-1; TRBD1 matches at 7 bases. After removal of 4 bases from V and 2 bases from J, the junction contained 7 bases not matched to a gene. The CDR3 runs 15 residues. Germline values: CDR1 MDHEN, CDR2 SYDVKM. The CDR3 DNA sequence: TGTGCCAGCAGTTCGACCGGGACAGTCAACACTGAAGCTTTCTTT. Its translation is CASSSTGTVNTEAFF.

The V call is TRBV11-2, the J call TRBJ2-3; 8 positions match TRBD2. CDR3 length equals 17 residues. Germline CDR1 SGHAT, CDR2 FQNNGV. Losses at the gene ends were 2 bases for V and 5 bases for J; bases not matched to a gene: 12. The CDR3 spells CASSLSAGAGDGDTQYF. In DNA form, the CDR3 reads TGTGCCAGCAGCTTATCGGCGGGAGCGGGAGATGGAGATACGCAGTATTTT.

The CDR3 sequence is CASSPGLAGSYEQYF. In nucleotides, the CDR3 is TGTGCCAGCAGCCCAGGACTAGCGGGATCCTACGAGCAGTACTTC. The V and J genes are TRBV7-2 and TRBJ2-7; 12 bases are shared with TRBD2. After removal of 5 bases from V and 1 base from J, the junction contained 3 bases not matched to a gene. This CDR3 contains 15 residues. Germline V gives CDR1 SGHTA, CDR2 FQGNSA.

This clone was observed a handful of times. The chain links TRBV4-1 to TRBJ1-5; D is unclear. The ends were cut back, 1 base at V and 7 bases at J, with 11 bases in the middle. CDR3 size: 14 residues. Looked up from germline, CDR1 is MGHRA and CDR2 is YSYEKL. The CDR3: CASSQGGGWQPQHF. The CDR3 DNA reads TGCGCCAGCAGCCAAGGGGGAGGGTGGCAGCCCCAGCATTTT.

The gene calls are TRBV13 and TRBJ2-7; tentatively, D is TRBD2 (5 bases). V lost 5 bases to trimming and J lost 7 bases, with 18 bases between them. CDR3 size: 14 residues. Germline CDR1 is PRHDT and CDR2 is FYEKMQ (reference sequence). DNA for the CDR3: TGTGCCAGCAGCCTGGGTGTCTCGGGGTGGGAGCAGTACTTC. It is translated as CASSLGVSGWEQYF. Complete variable domain (other parts from reference TRBV13 and TRBJ2-7): AAGVIQSPRHLIKEKRETATLKCYPIPRHDTVYWYQQGPGQDPQFLISFYEKMQSDKGSIPDRFSAQQFSDYHSELNMSSLELGDSALYFCASSLGVSGWEQYFGPGTRLTVT.

The chain is built from TRBV9 and TRBJ2-2; D is perhaps TRBD2 (6 bases). The V end was cut by 4 bases, the J end by 4 bases, with 14 bases between. The CDR3 has 15 residues. Germline CDR1 and CDR2: SGDLS and YYNGEE. The CDR3 DNA reads as TGTGCCAGCAGCCCCTTCGGGAGCGGCACCGGGGAGCTGTTTTTT. Translation: CASSPFGSGTGELFF.

The rearrangement links TRBV6-6 to TRBJ2-7; D perhaps matches TRBD2 (6 bases). The CDR3 runs 15 residues. Germline V CDR1 and CDR2: MNHNY, SVGAGI (reference sequence). V was pared by 2 bases and J by 3 bases, with 14 bases between. CDR3 in amino acids: CASSYPGTGVYEQYF. The CDR3 DNA sequence: TGTGCCAGCAGTTACCCTGGGACGGGAGTCTACGAGCAGTACTTC.

This CDR3 reads CASSASPAGAGTDTQYF. The DNA of the CDR3 is TGTGCCAGCAGCGCGAGCCCAGCGGGAGCGGGCACAGATACGCAGTATTTT. The genes are TRBV9 and TRBJ2-3; 8 bases map to TRBD2. J was trimmed by 1 base and V by 3 bases; bases with no gene match: 10. The V gene's germline CDR1 is SGDLS and CDR2 YYNGEE. The CDR3 runs 17 residues.